Described below is a single T cell receptor (beta chain) sequence and its context. This specimen belongs to a study of technical replicates of blood from a handful of donors. Using immunoSEQ multiplex PCR, the repertoire was profiled, and TCRdb retains in-frame clones only, with some absent. The profile shows roughly 92,000 clones, around 96% of them singletons. Germline lookup yields CDR1 MNHEY and CDR2 SMNVEV (reference sequence). V was pared by 6 bases and J by 2 bases, with 6 bases of the junction left unmatched. There are 15 residues in the CDR3. The V and J genes are TRBV27 and TRBJ1-5; 8 nucleotides match TRBD1. This receptor was obtained from a human donor in good health. Sequences were obtained from T cells isolated from PBMCs. The chain's CDR3 is CASRVGGQGNQPQHF. The CDR3 coding sequence is TGTGCCAGCAGAGTAGGGGGACAGGGCAATCAGCCCCAGCATTTT.